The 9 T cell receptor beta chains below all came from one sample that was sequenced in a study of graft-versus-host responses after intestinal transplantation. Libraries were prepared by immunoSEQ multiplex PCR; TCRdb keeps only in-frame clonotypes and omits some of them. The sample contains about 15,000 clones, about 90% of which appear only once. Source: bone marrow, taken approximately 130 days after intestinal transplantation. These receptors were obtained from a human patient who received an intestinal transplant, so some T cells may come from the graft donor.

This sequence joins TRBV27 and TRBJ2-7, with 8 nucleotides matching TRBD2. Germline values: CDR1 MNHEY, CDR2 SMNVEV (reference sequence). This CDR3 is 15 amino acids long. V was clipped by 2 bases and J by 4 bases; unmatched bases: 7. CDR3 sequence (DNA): TGTGCCAGCAGTTTACGACTAGCGACCGCTTACGAGCAGTACTTC. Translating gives CASSLRLATAYEQYF.

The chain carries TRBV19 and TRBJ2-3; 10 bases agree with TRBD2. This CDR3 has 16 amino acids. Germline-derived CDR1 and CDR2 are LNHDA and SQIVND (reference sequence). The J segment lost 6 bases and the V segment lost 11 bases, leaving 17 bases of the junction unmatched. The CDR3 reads CAVRTSGEGLTDTQYF. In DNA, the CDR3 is TGTGCCGTAAGGACTAGCGGAGAGGGGCTTACTGATACGCAGTATTTT.

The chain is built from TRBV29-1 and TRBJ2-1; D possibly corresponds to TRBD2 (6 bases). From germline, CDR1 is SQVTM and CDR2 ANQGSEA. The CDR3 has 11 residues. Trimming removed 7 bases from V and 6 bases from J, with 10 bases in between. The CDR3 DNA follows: TGCAGCGCCGGGGGTGTCAATGAGCAGTTCTTC. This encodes CSAGGVNEQFF.

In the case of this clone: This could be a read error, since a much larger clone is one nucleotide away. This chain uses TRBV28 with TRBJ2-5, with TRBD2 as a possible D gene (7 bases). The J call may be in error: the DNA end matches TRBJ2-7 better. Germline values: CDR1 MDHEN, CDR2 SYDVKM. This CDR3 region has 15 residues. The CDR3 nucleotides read TGTGCCAGCAGGCCCCAGCGCGGGGGCCCCTACGAGCAGTACTTC. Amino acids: CASRPQRGGPYEQYF.

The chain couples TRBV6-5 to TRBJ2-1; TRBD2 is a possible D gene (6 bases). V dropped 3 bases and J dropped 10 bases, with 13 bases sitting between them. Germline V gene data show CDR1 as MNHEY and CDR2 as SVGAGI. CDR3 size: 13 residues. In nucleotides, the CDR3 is TGTGCCAGCAGTTATGGCGGGGAGAACGAGCAGTTCTTC. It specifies CASSYGGENEQFF.

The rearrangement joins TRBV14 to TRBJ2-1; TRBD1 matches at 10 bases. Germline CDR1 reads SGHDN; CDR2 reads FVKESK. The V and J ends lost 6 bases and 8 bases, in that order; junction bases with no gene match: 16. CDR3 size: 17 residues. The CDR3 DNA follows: TGTGCCAGCAGACCCGGGACAGGGGCCGCCCCCGGCTATGAGCAGTTCTTC. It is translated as CASRPGTGAAPGYEQFF.

CDR3 residues: CASSPGASRTGELFF. The CDR3 nucleotides are TGTGCCAGCAGCCCAGGGGCTAGCCGGACCGGGGAGCTGTTTTTT. The chain uses TRBV7-8 and TRBJ2-2; a weak D match, TRBD1 (6 bases). The V and J ends lost 5 bases and 5 bases respectively, with 15 bases between them. The CDR3 length is 15 residues. Germline CDR1 is SGHVS and CDR2 is FQNEAQ.

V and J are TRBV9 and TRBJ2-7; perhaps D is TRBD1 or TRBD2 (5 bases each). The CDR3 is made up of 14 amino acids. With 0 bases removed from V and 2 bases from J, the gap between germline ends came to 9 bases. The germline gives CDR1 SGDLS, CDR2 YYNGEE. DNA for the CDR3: TGTGCCAGCAGCGTAGCCGGGACGACCTACGAGCAGTACTTC. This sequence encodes CASSVAGTTYEQYF.

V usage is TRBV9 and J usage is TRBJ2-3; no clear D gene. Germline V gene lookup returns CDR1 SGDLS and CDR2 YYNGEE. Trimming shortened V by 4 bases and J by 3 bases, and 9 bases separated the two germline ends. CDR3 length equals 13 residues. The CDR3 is CASSPMITDTQYF. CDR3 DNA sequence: TGTGCCAGCAGCCCAATGATAACAGATACGCAGTATTTT.